The T cell receptor beta chain described here comes from a study of T cell responses to AZD1222 COVID-19 vaccine. General observations from the study: Among those given AZD1222, only six were seropositive at baseline. Spike-specific TCR breadth and depth rose after two AZD1222 doses. Unmutated variant regions are reportedly the target of nearly half of TCRs that are spike-specific. Donors skewed white British and female; clonal diversity was possibly underestimated.

Profiled with immunoSEQ multiplex PCR; TCRdb holds only in-frame clones, not every one. The data hold roughly 91,000 clones, with about 85% observed a single time. Concerning this clone itself: Its target is unknown.

The specimen comprised peripheral blood, sampled on day 0 of AZD1222 vaccination. This TCR was sampled from an adult in good health.

The CDR3 spells CASSLTPGTSGRAYNEQFF. The CDR3 nucleotides read TGTGCCAGCAGCTTAACACCAGGGACTAGCGGGAGGGCCTACAATGAGCAGTTCTTC. This chain links TRBV7-3 with TRBJ2-1; 16 nucleotides agree with TRBD2. The CDR3 sequence is 19 residues long. V shed 0 bases and J 2 bases; nucleotides not matched to a gene: 4. Germline values: CDR1 SGHTA, CDR2 FQGTGA.